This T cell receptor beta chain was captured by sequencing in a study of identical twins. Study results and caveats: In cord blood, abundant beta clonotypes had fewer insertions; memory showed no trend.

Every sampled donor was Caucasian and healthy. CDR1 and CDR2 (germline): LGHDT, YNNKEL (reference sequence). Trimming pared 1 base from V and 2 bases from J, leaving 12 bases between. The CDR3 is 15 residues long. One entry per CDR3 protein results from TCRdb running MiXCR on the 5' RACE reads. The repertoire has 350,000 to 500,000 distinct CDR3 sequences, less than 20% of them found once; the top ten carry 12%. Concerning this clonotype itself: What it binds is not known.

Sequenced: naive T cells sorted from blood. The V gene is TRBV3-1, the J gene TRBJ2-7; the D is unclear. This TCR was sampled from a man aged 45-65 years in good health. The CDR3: CASSQAAHPTYEQYF. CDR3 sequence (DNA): TGTGCCAGCAGCCAAGCGGCTCACCCAACCTACGAGCAGTACTTC.